One and the same sample provided the 32 T cell receptor beta chains below, sequenced in a study of cytomegalovirus exposure and HLA in healthy donors (dated by TCRdb to the late 2010s). The receptor library was made with the immunoSEQ multiplex PCR assay. The multiplex PCR relied on a mix of 60 forward primers for TCR Vbeta segments and 13 reverse primers for TCR Jbeta segments. TCRdb re-hosts the immuneACCESS table, in-frame sequences only. Its copies lack some clones; in the studies checked, an unresolved V gene accounts for under half of them, and the cause for the rest is not known. This sample lists more than 80,000 clones; roughly 80% were detected once. The top ten clones comprise about 1.5% of the sample. Sequencing was done on a sample of PBMCs. The receptors here all came from a man between 45 and 60 years old in good health and CMV-seronegative.

The chain has TRBV9 and TRBJ2-7; possible D gene TRBD1, 5 bases. Germline V gene lookup returns CDR1 SGDLS and CDR2 YYNGEE. The CDR3 is made up of 12 amino acids. Trimming removed 3 bases at V and 5 bases at J, with 9 bases between. CDR3 sequence (DNA): TGTGCCAGCAGCGGACAGAAGGACGAGCAGTACTTC. Encoded protein: CASSGQKDEQYF. The whole variable domain, remainder taken from reference TRBV9 and TRBJ2-7, is DSGVTQTPKHLITATGQRVTLRCSPRSGDLSVYWYQQSLDQGLQFLIQYYNGEERAKGNILERFSAQQFPDLHSELNLSSLELGDSALYFCASSGQKDEQYFGPGTRLTVT.

The V gene is TRBV5-1, the J gene TRBJ1-5; tentatively, D is TRBD1 (6 bases). V gave up 0 bases and J gave up 8 bases, with 12 bases separating them. This CDR3 region has 14 residues. Germline CDR1 is SGHRS and CDR2 is YFSETQ. The CDR3 DNA is TGCGCCAGCAGCTTGGAAGGGGGAGCCGAGCCCCAGCATTTT. Its protein is CASSLEGGAEPQHF.

To note about this clone: This specimen includes other DNA sequences encoding the same CDR3. J is TRBJ2-2 and V is TRBV5-1; TRBD1 matches at 8 bases. Germline loops: CDR1 SGHRS, CDR2 YFSETQ. The junction had 9 bases not matched to a gene; V was cut back by 4 bases and J by 7 bases. The CDR3 is made up of 15 amino acids. CDR3 protein: CASSPTTGAGGELFF. Written as DNA, the CDR3 is TGCGCCAGCAGCCCGACGACAGGGGCGGGCGGGGAGCTGTTTTTT.

The chain recombines TRBV28 with TRBJ1-5; 10 positions match TRBD1. The CDR3 has 15 residues. The germline V gene has CDR1 MDHEN and CDR2 SYDVKM. J lost 6 bases, V lost 3 bases, and 5 bases had no gene match. The chain's CDR3 is CASSFGTGEAQPQHF. CDR3 in DNA: TGTGCCAGCAGTTTCGGGACAGGGGAAGCTCAGCCCCAGCATTTT.

The V and J genes are TRBV2 and TRBJ1-1, with D perhaps matching TRBD1 (5 bases). The V end lost 5 bases, the J end lost 8 bases, and 21 bases lay between the germline ends. This CDR3 has 15 residues. CDR1 and CDR2 (germline): SNHLY, FYNNEI. The CDR3 nucleotides read TGTGCCAGCAGTCTGGAGCAGGGCCCCGCCGGGGAAGCTTTCTTT. Translation gives CASSLEQGPAGEAFF.

This chain connects TRBV27 to TRBJ2-5; D may be TRBD2 (8 bases). The closer fit of TRBJ2-7 to the DNA end suggests the J call may be wrong. This CDR3 has 20 amino acids. Germline V gives CDR1 MNHEY, CDR2 SMNVEV (reference sequence). CDR3 sequence (DNA): TGTGCCAGCAGTTTTAGGCTTGGGCAGGGGGTGCGAGCGGGGGCCTACGAGCAGTACTTC. Its translation is CASSFRLGQGVRAGAYEQYF.

The CDR3 DNA follows: TGTGCCAGTAGTATAGCAACAGGGGGCACTGAAGCTTTCTTT. Its translation: CASSIATGGTEAFF. This sequence joins TRBV19 and TRBJ1-1; the match to TRBD1 covers 8 bases. Trimming at V came to 1 base and at J to 4 bases, leaving 2 bases not matched to a gene. The CDR3 has 14 amino acids. The germline V gene encodes CDR1 LNHDA and CDR2 SQIVND (reference sequence).

There are a few counts of this clone. The V call is TRBV6-6, the J call TRBJ1-1, with D uncertain. Between the trimmed V and J ends, which lost 6 bases and 3 bases, there was a span of 5 bases. The V gene's germline CDR1 is MNHNY and CDR2 SVGAGI (reference sequence). The CDR3 extends over 11 amino acids. The CDR3 is CASRQYTEAFF. CDR3 sequence (DNA): TGTGCCAGCAGGCAGTACACTGAAGCTTTCTTT.

The genes are TRBV27 and TRBJ2-7; TRBD2 might be the D (7 bases). V lost 6 bases and J 7 bases, leaving 19 bases between the germline ends. The CDR3 totals 14 residues. Germline CDR1 is MNHEY and CDR2 is SMNVEV (reference sequence). CDR3 protein: CASRGGLGPWEQYF. CDR3 sequence (DNA): TGTGCCAGCAGGGGGGGGCTAGGTCCCTGGGAGCAGTACTTC.

The chain couples TRBV4-1 to TRBJ2-2; TRBD2 is a possible D gene (5 bases). Trimming shortened V by 2 bases and J by 4 bases, and 14 bases separated the two germline ends. Germline CDR1 MGHRA, CDR2 YSYEKL. The CDR3 contains 16 residues. CDR3 residues: CASSQFGVSGTGELFF. CDR3 nucleotides: TGCGCCAGCAGCCAATTCGGGGTTTCGGGCACCGGGGAGCTGTTTTTT.

The J gene is TRBJ1-5, the V gene TRBV9; tentative D call: TRBD1 (5 bases). Per the germline V gene, CDR1 is SGDLS and CDR2 is YYNGEE. The CDR3 extends over 19 amino acids. V gave up 4 bases and J gave up 0 bases, with 23 bases separating them. DNA of the CDR3: TGTGCCAGCAGCTCCCGGACATCCCGAAAGCCATATAGCAATCAGCCCCAGCATTTT. Encoded protein: CASSSRTSRKPYSNQPQHF.

V gene TRBV19 combines with J gene TRBJ2-5, with D unclear. Germline CDR1 is LNHDA and CDR2 is SQIVND (reference sequence). V was clipped by 4 bases and J by 7 bases, with 10 bases between them. The CDR3 loop spans 12 amino acids. The CDR3 DNA reads TGTGCCAGTAGTACTTTCCCAGGGACCCAGTACTTC. It translates to CASSTFPGTQYF.

The chain joins TRBV6-6 to TRBJ1-3; 7 bases line up with TRBD1. CDR3 length: 13 amino acids. V dropped 4 bases and J dropped 4; count of bases not matched to a gene: 1. The V gene's germline CDR1 is MNHNY and CDR2 SVGAGI (reference sequence). CDR3 loop: CASSSDRGNTIYF. CDR3 DNA: TGTGCCAGCAGTTCGGACAGGGGAAACACCATATATTTT.

This chain connects TRBV28 to TRBJ1-6, with unresolved D. Germline V gene data show CDR1 as MDHEN and CDR2 as SYDVKM. The CDR3 is 12 amino acids. V lost 6 bases and J lost 13, with 13 bases in between. The CDR3 sequence is CASSSRGEPLHF. CDR3 nucleotide sequence: TGTGCCAGCAGCAGCCGGGGTGAGCCCCTCCACTTT. The full variable domain, with the rest looked up from reference TRBV28 and TRBJ1-6, is DVKVTQSSRYLVKRTGEKVFLECVQDMDHENMFWYRQDPGLGLRLIYFSYDVKMKEKGDIPEGYSVSREKKERFSLILESASTNQTSMYLCASSSRGEPLHFGNGTRLTVT.

V is TRBV13 and J is TRBJ1-2, with D possibly matching TRBD1 (6 bases). There are 14 residues in the CDR3. Trimming cost V 8 bases and J 0 bases, with 13 bases left between them. Germline lookup yields CDR1 PRHDT and CDR2 FYEKMQ (reference sequence). CDR3 loop: CASSGTRANYGYTF. CDR3 coding DNA: TGTGCCAGCTCCGGGACACGAGCTAACTATGGCTACACCTTC. The full variable domain, rest sourced from reference TRBV13 and TRBJ1-2, is AAGVIQSPRHLIKEKRETATLKCYPIPRHDTVYWYQQGPGQDPQFLISFYEKMQSDKGSIPDRFSAQQFSDYHSELNMSSLELGDSALYFCASSGTRANYGYTFGSGTRLTVV.

The sample holds one count of this clone. The V and J genes are TRBV7-2 and TRBJ2-5, with a weak D call TRBD2 (6 bases). CDR1 SGHTA and CDR2 FQGNSA come from the germline V gene. CDR3 length: 14 residues. Trimming cost V 5 bases and J 5 bases, with 15 bases left between them. The CDR3 loop is CASSLGGWGETQYF. Written as DNA, the CDR3 is TGTGCCAGCAGCCTGGGGGGATGGGGGGAGACCCAGTACTTC.

The chain couples TRBV10-1 to TRBJ2-7, with 12 positions matching TRBD2. CDR3 length: 16 residues. Trimming took 3 bases from V and 7 from J; bases not matched to a gene: 10. The V gene's germline CDR1 is WNHNN and CDR2 SYGVQD (reference sequence). CDR3 DNA sequence: TGCGCCAGCAGTGACCCCGCTAGCGGGGGGGCCGGGGAGCAGTACTTC. This encodes CASSDPASGGAGEQYF.

The chain is built from TRBV7-9 and TRBJ2-2, with 8 bases matching TRBD1. J was trimmed by 4 bases and V by 6 bases; bases with no gene match: 7. Germline V CDR1 and CDR2: SEHNR, FQNEAQ (reference sequence). The CDR3 is 15 amino acids. The CDR3 loop reads CASRQGESGTGELFF. CDR3 DNA sequence: TGTGCCAGCAGACAGGGGGAATCAGGCACCGGGGAGCTGTTTTTT.

This clone was observed a few times. The V call is TRBV5-5, the J call TRBJ1-1; D unclear. The CDR3 is 13 amino acids. Trimming stripped 2 bases from V and 4 bases from J, with 9 bases between. CDR1 is SGHKS, CDR2 YYEKEE, per germline (reference sequence). The CDR3 loop is CASSLSYGTEAFF. The CDR3 coding sequence is TGTGCCAGCAGCTTATCGTACGGCACTGAAGCTTTCTTT.

The chain has TRBV9 and TRBJ1-1; D is uncertain. The V and J ends lost 0 bases and 3 bases respectively, with 12 bases between them. Germline lookup yields CDR1 SGDLS and CDR2 YYNGEE. The CDR3 length is 15 residues. CDR3 sequence: CASSVAPRRYTEAFF. The DNA for the CDR3 is TGTGCCAGCAGCGTAGCTCCCCGGAGGTACACTGAAGCTTTCTTT.

The rearrangement uses TRBV7-8 and TRBJ2-2, with 7 bases identical to TRBD2. The CDR3 totals 12 residues. V dropped 11 bases and J dropped 0; count of bases not matched to a gene: 0. Looked up from germline, CDR1 is SGHVS and CDR2 is FQNEAQ. CDR3 DNA sequence: TGTGCCGGGGGGGCGAACACCGGGGAGCTGTTTTTT. This codes for CAGGANTGELFF. The variable domain in full, with the rest retrieved from reference TRBV7-8 and TRBJ2-2, is GAGVSQSPRYKVAKRGQDVALRCDPISGHVSLFWYQQALGQGPEFLTYFQNEAQLDKSGLPSDRFFAERPEGSVSTLKIQRTQQEDSAVYLCAGGANTGELFFGEGSRLTVL.

The chain employs TRBV19 and TRBJ1-2, with 8 bases fitting TRBD1. The CDR3 totals 15 residues. From germline, CDR1 is LNHDA and CDR2 SQIVND (reference sequence). Losses at the gene ends were 5 bases for V and 4 bases for J; bases not matched to a gene: 9. This chain's CDR3 is CASSATGGRGYGYTF. Here the CDR3 DNA reads TGTGCCAGTAGTGCTACAGGGGGGAGGGGCTATGGCTACACCTTC.

A single count supports this clone. The rearrangement links TRBV5-1 to TRBJ2-1; 8 bases agree with TRBD1. Germline V gives CDR1 SGHRS, CDR2 YFSETQ. The junction had 12 bases not matched to a gene; V was cut back by 4 bases and J by 0 bases. The CDR3 consists of 18 residues. CDR3 amino acids: CASSVGQGFYLSYNEQFF. CDR3 bases: TGCGCCAGCAGCGTCGGACAGGGATTTTACCTCTCCTACAATGAGCAGTTCTTC.

This chain connects TRBV10-3 to TRBJ1-2; D is unclear. V lost 4 bases, J lost 4 bases, and 7 bases lay in between. Germline CDR1 reads ENHRY; CDR2 reads SYGVKD. The CDR3 covers 12 residues. CDR3 region: CAISVQAYGYTF. CDR3 DNA: TGTGCCATCAGTGTCCAGGCCTATGGCTACACCTTC.

The chain combines TRBV5-6 with TRBJ1-5; D is possibly TRBD1 (5 bases). Germline V lookup: CDR1 SGHDT, CDR2 YYEEEE. Trimming removed 4 bases from V and 2 bases from J, with 10 bases in between. The CDR3 sequence is 14 residues long. CDR3 sequence: CASSRRGGNQPQHF. The CDR3 region has the DNA TGTGCCAGCAGCCGCCGGGGGGGCAATCAGCCCCAGCATTTT.

This clone was picked up one time. The CDR3 region has the DNA TGTGCCGCGCGCCGGGGGGGGGCCATCACCGGGGAGCTGTTTTTT. This gives the protein CAARRGGAITGELFF. This rearrangement joins TRBV6-5 to TRBJ2-2; 8 nucleotides match TRBD2. Germline CDR1 reads MNHEY; CDR2 reads SVGAGI. CDR3 size: 15 residues. The J segment lost 4 bases and the V segment lost 11 bases, leaving 12 bases of the junction unmatched.

The chain recombines TRBV5-1 with TRBJ1-4; tentatively, D is TRBD1 (5 bases). In germline, CDR1 is SGHRS, CDR2 YFSETQ. V lost 4 bases and J lost 0, with 10 bases in between. CDR3 length: 15 residues. CDR3 coding DNA: TGCGCCAGCAGCCCCACCAGGGCAACTAATGAAAAACTGTTTTTT. This gives the protein CASSPTRATNEKLFF.

The V gene is TRBV7-8, the J gene TRBJ1-1; no definite D call. Per germline, CDR1 SGHVS and CDR2 FQNEAQ. The CDR3 length is 16 residues. Trimming pared 1 base from V and 2 bases from J, leaving 14 bases between. CDR3: CASSLGRVDRNTEAFF. The CDR3 nucleotides are TGTGCCAGCAGCTTAGGGCGGGTGGACCGAAACACTGAAGCTTTCTTT.

The chain has TRBV15 and TRBJ2-2; 7 nucleotides line up with TRBD1. V dropped 9 bases and J dropped 1; count of bases not matched to a gene: 2. Germline-derived CDR1 and CDR2 are LNHNV and YYDKDF (reference sequence). The CDR3 consists of 13 residues. The CDR3 loop reads CATGTVNTGELFF. CDR3 coding DNA: TGTGCCACTGGGACAGTGAACACCGGGGAGCTGTTTTTT.

V gene TRBV20-1 combines with J gene TRBJ1-2; 7 bases are shared with TRBD1. The germline V gene encodes CDR1 DFQATT and CDR2 SNEGSKA (reference sequence). This CDR3 contains 11 residues. The J segment lost 6 bases and the V segment lost 5 bases, leaving 3 bases of the junction unmatched. This chain's CDR3 is CSAPQGDGYTF. The CDR3, as DNA: TGCAGTGCTCCGCAGGGGGATGGCTACACCTTC.

V and J are TRBV11-3 and TRBJ1-1, with 8 bases matching TRBD1. This CDR3 has 13 amino acids. Germline trimming cut 5 bases from V and 4 bases from J; bases unmatched to any gene: 3. The V gene's germline CDR1 is SGHNT and CDR2 YENEEA. The CDR3 region is CASSRTGSTEAFF. The CDR3 bases are TGTGCCAGCAGCCGGACAGGGAGCACTGAAGCTTTCTTT.

The rearrangement links TRBV5-6 to TRBJ1-6; D not resolved. Trimming stripped 5 bases from V and 4 bases from J, with 7 bases between. There are 13 residues in the CDR3. CDR1 is SGHDT, CDR2 YYEEEE, per germline. CDR3 nucleotides: TGTGCCAGCAGTCGCGAGTATAATTCACCCCTCCACTTT. It yields the protein CASSREYNSPLHF.